The 23 T cell receptor beta chains presented below share a single source sample, sequenced in a study of a mutant IDH1 vaccine in newly diagnosed glioma. Stated time point: week 23, last vaccination. Each dose of the vaccine consisted of 300 ug of mutant IDH1 20-mer peptide, with topical imiquimod. Sequencing used immunoSEQ multiplex PCR; TCRdb keeps in-frame clones, though not all of them. This table holds around 78,000 clones, roughly 85% found once. What these receptors recognize is not known. This specimen consisted of PBMCs, obtained from a glioma patient whose treatment included an IDH1 peptide vaccine. The receptor set was obtained from a man aged 30 to 45 with glioma. Some clones in this sample may be carry-over from other donors' samples.

The sample holds a few counts of this clone. The gene calls are TRBV4-2 and TRBJ1-4; D is uncertain. Per the germline V gene, CDR1 is LGHNA and CDR2 is YNFKEQ. CDR3 length equals 17 residues. V was trimmed by 0 bases and J by 7 bases, leaving 18 bases between them. CDR3 in amino acids: CASSQDPTLGRAEKLFF. The CDR3 bases are TGTGCCAGCAGCCAAGATCCCACCTTAGGACGAGCTGAAAAACTGTTTTTT.

Regarding this clone: This specimen includes other DNA sequences encoding the same CDR3. This chain connects TRBV20-1 to TRBJ2-7; unclear D gene. V lost 1 base to trimming and J lost 4 bases, with 5 bases between them. The CDR3 is 11 residues long. The germline gives CDR1 DFQATT, CDR2 SNEGSKA (reference sequence). The CDR3 coding sequence is TGCAGTGCTAGAGGGCAATACGAGCAGTACTTC. It is translated as CSARGQYEQYF.

The chain combines TRBV7-9 with TRBJ2-3; D unresolved. The V end was cut by 3 bases, the J end by 0 bases, with 7 bases between. The CDR3 is made up of 14 amino acids. Germline CDR1 is SEHNR and CDR2 is FQNEAQ (reference sequence). CDR3 in DNA: TGTGCCAGCAGCTTTATCGCTAGCACAGATACGCAGTATTTT. This gives the protein CASSFIASTDTQYF.

This clone was seen just once. The same CDR3 can be traced to other DNA sequences in this sample. This chain connects TRBV27 to TRBJ2-1, with TRBD2 as a possible D gene (5 bases). Germline V gene sequence: CDR1 MNHEY, CDR2 SMNVEV (reference sequence). The CDR3 consists of 13 residues. Trimming shortened V by 3 bases and J by 7 bases, and 10 bases separated the two germline ends. CDR3 bases: TGTGCCAGCAGTTTGGGAGTAAATAATGAGCAGTTCTTC. This gives the protein CASSLGVNNEQFF.

The chain recombines TRBV30 with TRBJ1-3; D gene unclear. This CDR3 comprises 13 residues. V was shortened by 2 bases and J by 0 bases, with 5 bases between the two germline ends. Germline lookup yields CDR1 GTSNPN and CDR2 SVGIG (reference sequence). The CDR3: CAWSSSSGNTIYF. CDR3 sequence (DNA): TGTGCCTGGAGTTCTAGCTCTGGAAACACCATATATTTT.

The CDR3 reads CASSLTGTGGYEQYF. As DNA, the CDR3 is TGTGCCAGCAGCCTAACCGGGACAGGGGGCTACGAGCAGTACTTC. V usage is TRBV7-2 and J usage is TRBJ2-7, with TRBD1 matching 11 bases. The ends lost 5 bases at V and 3 bases at J; junction bases unmatched: 6. This CDR3 region has 15 residues. Germline V gene sequence: CDR1 SGHTA, CDR2 FQGNSA.

This clone appeared once. The V call is TRBV4-3, the J call TRBJ2-5, with 7 bases matching TRBD1. Germline CDR1 and CDR2: LGHNA and YSLEER. V lost 5 bases, J lost 3 bases, and 3 bases stayed unmatched. The CDR3 length is 13 residues. The chain's CDR3 is CASSVDREETQYF. The CDR3 bases are TGCGCCAGCAGCGTCGACAGGGAAGAGACCCAGTACTTC.

The chain joins TRBV7-9 to TRBJ1-4; D is uncertain. This CDR3 is built from 14 residues. With 2 bases removed from V and 8 bases from J, the gap between germline ends came to 12 bases. Looked up from germline, CDR1 is SEHNR and CDR2 is FQNEAQ (reference sequence). This CDR3 reads CASSLTTGGEKLFF. As DNA, the CDR3 is TGTGCCAGCAGCTTAACGACCGGAGGGGAAAAACTGTTTTTT.

The genes are TRBV19 and TRBJ1-2, with D possibly matching TRBD1 (5 bases). Germline loops: CDR1 LNHDA, CDR2 SQIVND (reference sequence). The V gene lost 6 bases and the J gene lost 0 bases, with 8 bases spanning the gap. This CDR3 is built from 13 residues. This chain's CDR3 is CASSRAPNYGYTF. Here the CDR3 DNA reads TGTGCCAGTAGCAGGGCACCTAACTATGGCTACACCTTC.

This clone was seen a handful of times. The V and J genes are TRBV5-4 and TRBJ1-1; tentatively, D is TRBD1 (6 bases). Germline V gives CDR1 SGHNT, CDR2 YYREEE (reference sequence). With 3 bases removed from V and 0 bases from J, the gap between germline ends came to 18 bases. The CDR3 has 17 amino acids. DNA for the CDR3: TGTGCCAGCAGCTCATACGAGGGGGTGGTCATGAACACTGAAGCTTTCTTT. Residues: CASSSYEGVVMNTEAFF.

CDR3 nucleotide sequence: TGCGCCAGCAGCCAAGGACACCGACTAGCAACCGACGAGCAGTACTTC. Translating it yields CASSQGHRLATDEQYF. The V gene is TRBV4-1, the J gene TRBJ2-7, with 7 bases matching TRBD2. Germline V gene lookup returns CDR1 MGHRA and CDR2 YSYEKL. The CDR3 totals 16 residues. Trimming at V came to 1 base and at J to 5 bases, leaving 11 bases not matched to a gene.

This chain uses TRBV5-1 with TRBJ2-1, with 8 bases lining up with TRBD1. V shed 3 bases, J shed 0 bases, and the junction held 8 bases outside the gene matches. The CDR3 contains 17 residues. Germline values: CDR1 SGHRS, CDR2 YFSETQ. CDR3 in amino acids: CASSWDDRGSSYNEQFF. As DNA, the CDR3 is TGCGCCAGCAGCTGGGACGACAGGGGAAGCTCCTACAATGAGCAGTTCTTC. Full variable domain (remainder filled in from reference TRBV5-1 and TRBJ2-1): KAGVTQTPRYLIKTRGQQVTLSCSPISGHRSVSWYQQTPGQGLQFLFEYFSETQRNKGNFPGRFSGRQFSNSRSEMNVSTLELGDSALYLCASSWDDRGSSYNEQFFGPGTRLTVL.

V is TRBV5-8 and J is TRBJ1-1, with no clear D. Trimming left V 0 bases short and J 6 bases short, with 6 bases between. The CDR3 is 12 amino acids. Looked up from germline, CDR1 is SGHTS and CDR2 is YDEGEE. The CDR3 coding sequence is TGTGCCAGCAGCTTGGTGGCAGCTGAAGCTTTCTTT. Encoded protein: CASSLVAAEAFF.

The chain joins TRBV14 to TRBJ1-1, with D possibly being TRBD1 (5 bases). The ends were cut back, 0 bases at V and 5 bases at J, with 13 bases in the middle. From germline, CDR1 is SGHDN and CDR2 FVKESK. This CDR3 is 15 amino acids long. The CDR3 DNA reads TGTGCCAGCAGCCAAGATCCAGCAGGGATGACTGAAGCTTTCTTT. Protein product: CASSQDPAGMTEAFF.

The rearrangement uses TRBV7-3 and TRBJ2-1; TRBD2 agrees at 8 bases. The germline gives CDR1 SGHTA, CDR2 FQGTGA. The CDR3 runs 16 residues. J gave up 5 bases and V 3 bases, and 9 bases lay outside the gene matches. The CDR3 nucleotides are TGTGCCAGCAGCTTTGGTCCTAGCGGGCTAAACAATGAGCAGTTCTTC. Its translation: CASSFGPSGLNNEQFF. The whole variable domain, remainder taken from reference TRBV7-3 and TRBJ2-1, is GAGVSQTPSNKVTEKGKYVELRCDPISGHTALYWYRQSLGQGPEFLIYFQGTGAADDSGLPNDRFFAVRPEGSVSTLKIQRTERGDSAVYLCASSFGPSGLNNEQFFGPGTRLTVL.

The chain links TRBV18 to TRBJ1-1; unclear D gene. Germline lookup yields CDR1 KGHSH and CDR2 LQKENI. The CDR3 consists of 16 residues. The ends were cut back, 4 bases at V and 3 bases at J, with 18 bases in the middle. This CDR3 reads CASSLVYGNSDTEAFF. The CDR3 DNA reads TGTGCCAGCTCACTTGTCTATGGGAATTCGGACACTGAAGCTTTCTTT.

The chain employs TRBV6-5 and TRBJ2-2; D call uncertain. Germline V gives CDR1 MNHEY, CDR2 SVGAGI. Trimming cost V 3 bases and J 6 bases, with 5 bases left between them. The CDR3 contains 12 residues. This chain's CDR3 is CASSYISGELFF. The CDR3 nucleotides read TGTGCCAGCAGTTATATCTCCGGGGAGCTGTTTTTT.

The V gene is TRBV29-1, the J gene TRBJ1-2; 9 bases match TRBD1. The V gene end was trimmed by 5 bases and the J gene end by 5 bases; junction bases not matched to a gene: 3. This CDR3 has 12 residues. Germline V gene data show CDR1 as SQVTM and CDR2 as ANQGSEA. The DNA of the CDR3 is TGCAGCGTTTTCGACAGGGGGTATGGCTACACCTTC. Its translation is CSVFDRGYGYTF.

Remarks on this clone: Germline is not matched at one junction end, which may reflect a read error. The chain joins TRBV7-2 to TRBJ2-7; 7 bases align to TRBD1. Germline loops: CDR1 SGHTA, CDR2 FQGNSA. The CDR3 sequence is 14 residues long. The CDR3 nucleotides read TGTGCCAGCAGCTTACCGGGACAGTTGTACGGGCAGTACTTC. Protein product: CASSLPGQLYGQYF.

The chain is built from TRBV7-2 and TRBJ2-7; D not certain. The germline V gene encodes CDR1 SGHTA and CDR2 FQGNSA. The CDR3 runs to 13 residues. V was cut by 4 bases and J by 0 bases, with 7 bases left in between. The CDR3: CASSSYNSYEQYF. The CDR3 nucleotides are TGTGCCAGCAGCTCATACAACTCCTACGAGCAGTACTTC.

This chain links TRBV11-2 with TRBJ2-3; tentatively, D is TRBD1 (5 bases). Deletions cut 5 bases from V and 4 bases from J, with 22 bases between. In germline, CDR1 is SGHAT, CDR2 FQNNGV. The CDR3 loop spans 17 amino acids. CDR3 sequence reads: CASSPRGDRANADTQYF. The CDR3 DNA reads TGTGCCAGCAGCCCGAGAGGAGACAGAGCCAACGCAGATACGCAGTATTTT.

V gene TRBV5-1 combines with J gene TRBJ1-1; unclear D gene. The CDR3 totals 14 residues. The V end was cut by 0 bases, the J end by 1 base, with 7 bases between. CDR1 and CDR2 from the germline V gene are SGHRS and YFSETQ. The CDR3 loop reads CASSLGAGNTEAFF. As DNA, the CDR3 is TGCGCCAGCAGCTTGGGAGCGGGGAACACTGAAGCTTTCTTT. Combining the CDR3 with reference TRBV5-1 and TRBJ1-1 gives the whole variable domain KAGVTQTPRYLIKTRGQQVTLSCSPISGHRSVSWYQQTPGQGLQFLFEYFSETQRNKGNFPGRFSGRQFSNSRSEMNVSTLELGDSALYLCASSLGAGNTEAFFGQGTRLTVV.

The rearrangement uses TRBV4-1 and TRBJ2-1; D ambiguous. V dropped 3 bases and J dropped 6 bases, with 3 bases sitting between them. Looked up from germline, CDR1 is MGHRA and CDR2 is YSYEKL. This CDR3 is built from 11 residues. The CDR3, as DNA: TGCGCCAGCAGCCAGGCCAATGAGCAGTTCTTC. Translated, it gives CASSQANEQFF.